This is a list of T cell receptor beta chains from one sample in a study of CD8 T cells in ankylosing spondylitis. Each CDR3 protein gets one entry after TCRdb re-called the 5' RACE reads with MiXCR. This table has around 340,000 distinct CDR3 sequences, more than 20% appearing once. Material: blood, either unsorted or a sorted T cell fraction (not recorded which). The receptors stem from a male donor with ankylosing spondylitis or in good health (not recorded which). Each CDR3 is given with its conserved first and last residue.

V	J	CDR3
TRBV9	TRBJ2-7	CASSTGWGYEQYF
TRBV11-2	TRBJ2-6	CASSLNVGALGHSGANVLTF
TRBV5-4	TRBJ2-5	CASSDDPGTQYF
TRBV5-1	TRBJ2-7	CASSWTSGGLYEQYF
TRBV12-3/TRBV12-4	TRBJ2-1	CASSSLEGAPYNEQFF
TRBV12-3/TRBV12-4	TRBJ2-2	CASNNRDRGTGELFF
TRBV3-1	TRBJ2-4	CASSHEPGQGVYIQYF
TRBV10-1	TRBJ2-3	CASNLAGPQHTQYF
TRBV2	TRBJ2-1	CASSGRGSSYNEQFF
TRBV10-3	TRBJ2-7	CAISEYGDSTYEQYF
TRBV4-1	TRBJ1-4	CASSQEGTTGEKLFF
TRBV5-1	TRBJ2-5	CASSLEPGTGGPQYF
TRBV5-1	TRBJ2-2	CASSLRTPRDTGELFF
TRBV24-1	TRBJ2-1	CATSDSWLAGDSSYNEQFF
TRBV29-1	TRBJ2-2	CSVVTGGLEDTGELFF
TRBV5-1	TRBJ2-7	CASSFVGGTYEQYF
TRBV4-1	TRBJ2-7	CASSQHSGLADEQYF
TRBV6-1	TRBJ2-6	CASSRDSSGANVLTF
TRBV5-1	TRBJ2-7	CASRTDRTTYEQYF
TRBV6-1	TRBJ1-1	CASTLAPGGDTEAFF
TRBV4-1	TRBJ2-4	CASSLGDRENIQYF
TRBV4-1	TRBJ1-1	CASNGPGGSEAFF
TRBV12-3/TRBV12-4	TRBJ2-7	CASSGRDSNAYEQYF